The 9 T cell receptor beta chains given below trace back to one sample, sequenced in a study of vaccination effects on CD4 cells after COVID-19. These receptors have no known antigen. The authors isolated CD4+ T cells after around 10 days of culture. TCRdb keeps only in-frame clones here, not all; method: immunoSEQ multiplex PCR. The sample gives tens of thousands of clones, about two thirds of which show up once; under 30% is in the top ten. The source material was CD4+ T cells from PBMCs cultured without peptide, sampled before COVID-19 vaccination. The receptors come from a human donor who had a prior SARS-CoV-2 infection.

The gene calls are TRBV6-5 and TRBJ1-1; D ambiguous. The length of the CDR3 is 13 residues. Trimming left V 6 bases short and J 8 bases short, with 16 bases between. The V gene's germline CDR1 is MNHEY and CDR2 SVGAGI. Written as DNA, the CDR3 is TGTGCCAGCAGAGGGTACCTGGAAGGGGAAGCTTTCTTT. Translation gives CASRGYLEGEAFF.

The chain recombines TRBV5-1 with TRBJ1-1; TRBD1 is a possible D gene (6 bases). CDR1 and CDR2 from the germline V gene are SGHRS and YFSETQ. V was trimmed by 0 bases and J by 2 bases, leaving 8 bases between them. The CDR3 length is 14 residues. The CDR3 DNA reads TGCGCCAGCAGCTTGGGGACAGCTAACACTGAAGCTTTCTTT. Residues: CASSLGTANTEAFF.

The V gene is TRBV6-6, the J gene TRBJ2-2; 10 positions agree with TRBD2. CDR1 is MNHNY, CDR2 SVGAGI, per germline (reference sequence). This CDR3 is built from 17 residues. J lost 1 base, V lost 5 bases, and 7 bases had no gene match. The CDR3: CASSPRRTSGNTGELFF. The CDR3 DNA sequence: TGTGCCAGCAGTCCCCGCCGGACTAGCGGGAACACCGGGGAGCTGTTTTTT.

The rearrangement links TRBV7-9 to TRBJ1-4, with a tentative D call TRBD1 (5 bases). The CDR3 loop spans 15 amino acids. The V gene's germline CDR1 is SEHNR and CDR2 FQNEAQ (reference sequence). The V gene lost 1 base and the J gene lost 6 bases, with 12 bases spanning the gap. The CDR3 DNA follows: TGTGCCAGCAGCTTAGGATGGGGGTTAGATGAAAAACTGTTTTTT. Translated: CASSLGWGLDEKLFF.

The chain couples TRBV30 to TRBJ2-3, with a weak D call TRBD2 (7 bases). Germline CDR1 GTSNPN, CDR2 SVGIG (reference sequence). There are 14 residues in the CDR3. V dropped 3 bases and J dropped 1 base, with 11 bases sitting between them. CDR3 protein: CAWRRGGGTDTQYF. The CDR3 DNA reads TGTGCCTGGAGGAGAGGGGGGGGCACAGATACGCAGTATTTT. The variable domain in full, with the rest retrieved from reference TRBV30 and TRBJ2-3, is SQTIHQWPATLVQPVGSPLSLECTVEGTSNPNLYWYRQAAGRGLQLLFYSVGIGQISSEVPQNLSASRPQDRQFILSSKKLLLSDSGFYLCAWRRGGGTDTQYFGPGTRLTVL.

This chain's CDR3 is CASSLAGSTSATYEQYF. CDR3 DNA sequence: TGTGCCAGCAGCTTAGCCGGGTCTACTAGCGCCACCTACGAGCAGTACTTC. The V gene is TRBV7-9, the J gene TRBJ2-7; TRBD2 matches 7 bases. Per germline, CDR1 SEHNR and CDR2 FQNEAQ (reference sequence). Trimming removed 0 bases from V and 2 bases from J; junction bases left unmatched: 10. CDR3 length equals 17 residues.

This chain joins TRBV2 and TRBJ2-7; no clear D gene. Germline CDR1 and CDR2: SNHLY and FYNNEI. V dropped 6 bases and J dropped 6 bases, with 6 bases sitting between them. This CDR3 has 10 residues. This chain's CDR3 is CASRVSEQYF. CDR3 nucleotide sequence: TGTGCCAGCAGGGTAAGCGAGCAGTACTTC.

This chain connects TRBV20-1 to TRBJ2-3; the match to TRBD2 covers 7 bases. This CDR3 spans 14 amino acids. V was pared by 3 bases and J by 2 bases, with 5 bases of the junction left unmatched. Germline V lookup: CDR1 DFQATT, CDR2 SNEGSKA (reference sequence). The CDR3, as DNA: TGCAGTGCTAGTATGGGGGGGGACACAGATACGCAGTATTTT. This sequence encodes CSASMGGDTDTQYF.

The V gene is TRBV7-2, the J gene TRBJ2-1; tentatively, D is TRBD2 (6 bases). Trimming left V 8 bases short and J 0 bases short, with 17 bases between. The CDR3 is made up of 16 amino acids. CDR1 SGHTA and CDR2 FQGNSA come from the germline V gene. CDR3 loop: CASHGSGLSSYNEQFF. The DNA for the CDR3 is TGTGCCAGCCACGGTAGCGGCCTCAGCTCCTACAATGAGCAGTTCTTC.